The following is a T cell receptor (beta chain) sequence with its context. The data derive from a study of blood T cell repertoires in COVID-19. Looking at the study overall: Spain, Italy and the United States supplied samples that represented acute and convalescent COVID-19. Nucleic acid was either cDNA or gDNA, and it came from T cells, B-cell-depleted T cells, or PBMCs.

In the authors' workflow: Reference gene primer amplification gave estimated nucleated cell counts. Using immunoSEQ multiplex PCR, the repertoire was profiled, and TCRdb retains in-frame clones only, with some absent. V and J calls and clone size are given by that table; D and trimming were obtained from the DNA. Among over 130,000 clones, 60% to 85% were seen once, and the ten largest hold around 4.8%. V was clipped by 6 bases and J by 2 bases; unmatched bases: 10. The CDR3 contains 15 residues. The V gene's germline CDR1 is MDHEN and CDR2 SYDVKM. V and J are TRBV28 and TRBJ2-7; 7 bases line up with TRBD1. Sequenced sample: peripheral blood. The TCR was taken from a woman older than 75 with active or convalescent COVID-19. The CDR3 nucleotides are TGTGCCAGCAGCCGAGAGAGGGGGCGAACCTACGAGCAGTACTTC. Its protein product is CASSRERGRTYEQYF.